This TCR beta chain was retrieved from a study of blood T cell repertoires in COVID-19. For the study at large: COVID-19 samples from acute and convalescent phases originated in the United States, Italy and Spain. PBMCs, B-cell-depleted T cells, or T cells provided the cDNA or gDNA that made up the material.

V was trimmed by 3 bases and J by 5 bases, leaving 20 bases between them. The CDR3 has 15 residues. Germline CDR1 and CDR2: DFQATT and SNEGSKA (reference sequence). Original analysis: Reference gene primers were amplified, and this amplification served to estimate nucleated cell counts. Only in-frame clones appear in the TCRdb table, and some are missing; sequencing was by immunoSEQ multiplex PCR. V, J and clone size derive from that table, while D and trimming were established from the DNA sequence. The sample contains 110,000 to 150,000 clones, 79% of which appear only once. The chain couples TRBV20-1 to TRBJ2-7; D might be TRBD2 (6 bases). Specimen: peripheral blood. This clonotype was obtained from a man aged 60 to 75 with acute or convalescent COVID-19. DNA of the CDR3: TGCAGTGCTAGTAAAGGAGGGACTTGGGGCGACGAGCAGTACTTC. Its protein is CSASKGGTWGDEQYF.